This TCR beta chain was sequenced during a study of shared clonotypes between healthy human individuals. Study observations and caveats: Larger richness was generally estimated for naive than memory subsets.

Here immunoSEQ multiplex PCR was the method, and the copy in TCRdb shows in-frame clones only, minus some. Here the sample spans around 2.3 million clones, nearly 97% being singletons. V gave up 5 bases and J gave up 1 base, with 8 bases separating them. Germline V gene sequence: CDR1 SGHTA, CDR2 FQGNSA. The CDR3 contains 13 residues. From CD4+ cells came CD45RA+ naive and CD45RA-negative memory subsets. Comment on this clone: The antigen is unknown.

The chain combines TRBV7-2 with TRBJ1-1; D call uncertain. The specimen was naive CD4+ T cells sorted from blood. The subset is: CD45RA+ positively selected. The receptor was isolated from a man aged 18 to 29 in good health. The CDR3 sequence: CASSVGRNTEAFF. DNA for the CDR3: TGTGCCAGCAGCGTCGGACGGAACACTGAAGCTTTCTTT.